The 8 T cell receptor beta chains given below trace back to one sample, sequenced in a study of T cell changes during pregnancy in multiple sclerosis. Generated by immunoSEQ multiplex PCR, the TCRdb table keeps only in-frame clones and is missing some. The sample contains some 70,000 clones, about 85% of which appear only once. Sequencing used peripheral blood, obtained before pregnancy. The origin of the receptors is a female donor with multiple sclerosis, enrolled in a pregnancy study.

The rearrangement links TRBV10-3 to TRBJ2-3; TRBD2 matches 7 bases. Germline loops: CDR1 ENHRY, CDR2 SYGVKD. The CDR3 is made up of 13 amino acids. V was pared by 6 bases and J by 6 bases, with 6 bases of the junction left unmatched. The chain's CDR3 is CAIRGLEGDTQYF. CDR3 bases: TGTGCCATCAGAGGACTAGAAGGGGATACGCAGTATTTT.

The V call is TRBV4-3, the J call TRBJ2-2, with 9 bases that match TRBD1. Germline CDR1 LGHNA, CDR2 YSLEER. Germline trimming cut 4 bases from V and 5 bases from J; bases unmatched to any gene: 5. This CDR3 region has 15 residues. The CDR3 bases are TGCGCCAGCAGCCTACAGGGGGCGGATACCGGGGAGCTGTTTTTT. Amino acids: CASSLQGADTGELFF.

CDR3 sequence reads: CASSLGRSGITYNSPLHF. CDR3 sequence (DNA): TGTGCCAGCAGCTTGGGACGGTCCGGGATCACCTATAATTCACCCCTCCACTTT. The chain joins TRBV5-6 to TRBJ1-6; D is unclear. Trimming took 0 bases from V and 2 from J, leaving 15 bases between them. Germline assignment: CDR1 SGHDT and CDR2 YYEEEE. This CDR3 region has 18 residues.

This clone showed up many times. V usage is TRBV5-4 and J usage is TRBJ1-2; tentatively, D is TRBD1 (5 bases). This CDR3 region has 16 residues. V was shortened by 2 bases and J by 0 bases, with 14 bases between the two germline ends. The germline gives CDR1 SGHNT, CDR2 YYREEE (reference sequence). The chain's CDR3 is CASSFDDRHSNYGYTF. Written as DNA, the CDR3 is TGTGCCAGCAGCTTTGATGACAGACACTCTAACTATGGCTACACCTTC.

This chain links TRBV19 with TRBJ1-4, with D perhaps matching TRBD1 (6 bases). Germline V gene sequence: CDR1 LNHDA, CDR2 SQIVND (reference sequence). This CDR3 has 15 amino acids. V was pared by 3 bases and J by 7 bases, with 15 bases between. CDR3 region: CASSIQQGRSEKLFF. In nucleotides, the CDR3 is TGTGCCAGTAGTATCCAACAGGGCAGGTCTGAAAAACTGTTTTTT. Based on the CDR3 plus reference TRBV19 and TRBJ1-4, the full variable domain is DGGITQSPKYLFRKEGQNVTLSCEQNLNHDAMYWYRQDPGQGLRLIYYSQIVNDFQKGDIAEGYSVSREKKESFPLTVTSAQKNPTAFYLCASSIQQGRSEKLFFGSGTQLSVL.

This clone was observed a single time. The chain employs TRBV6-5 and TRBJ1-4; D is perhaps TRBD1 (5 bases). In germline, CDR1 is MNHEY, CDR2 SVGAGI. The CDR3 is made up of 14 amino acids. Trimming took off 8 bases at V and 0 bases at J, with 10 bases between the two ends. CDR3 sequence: CASGDSTTNEKLFF. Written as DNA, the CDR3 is TGTGCCAGCGGTGACAGTACAACTAATGAAAAACTGTTTTTT.

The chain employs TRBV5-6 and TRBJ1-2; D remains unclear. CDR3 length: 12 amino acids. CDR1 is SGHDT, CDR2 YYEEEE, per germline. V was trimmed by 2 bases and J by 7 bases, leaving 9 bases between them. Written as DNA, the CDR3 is TGTGCCAGCAGCTTTGATGGGCGTGGCTACACCTTC. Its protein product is CASSFDGRGYTF.

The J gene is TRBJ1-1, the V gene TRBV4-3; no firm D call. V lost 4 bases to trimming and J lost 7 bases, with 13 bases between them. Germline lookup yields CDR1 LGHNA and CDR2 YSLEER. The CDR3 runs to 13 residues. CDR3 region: CASSPGSQLEAFF. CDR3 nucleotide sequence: TGCGCCAGCAGCCCGGGTAGCCAGCTTGAAGCTTTCTTT.